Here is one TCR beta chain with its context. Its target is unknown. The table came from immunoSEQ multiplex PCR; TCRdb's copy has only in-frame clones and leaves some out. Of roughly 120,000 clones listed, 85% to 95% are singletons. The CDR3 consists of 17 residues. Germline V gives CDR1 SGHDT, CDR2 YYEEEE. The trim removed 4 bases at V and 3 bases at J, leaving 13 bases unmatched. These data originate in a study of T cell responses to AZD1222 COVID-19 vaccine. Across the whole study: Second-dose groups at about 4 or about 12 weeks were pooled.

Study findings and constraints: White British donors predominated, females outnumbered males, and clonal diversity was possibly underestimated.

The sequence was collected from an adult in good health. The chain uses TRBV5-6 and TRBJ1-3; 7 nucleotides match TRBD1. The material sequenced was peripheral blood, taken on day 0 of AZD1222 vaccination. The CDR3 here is CASSAYSTGSVGNTIYF. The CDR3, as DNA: TGTGCCAGCAGCGCATATTCGACAGGGAGTGTTGGAAACACCATATATTTT.